This T cell receptor (beta chain) came from a study of blood T cell repertoires in COVID-19. Study at large: Samples of COVID-19 (acute and convalescent) were obtained from the United States, Italy and Spain. PBMCs, B-cell-depleted T cells, or T cells provided the cDNA or gDNA that made up the material.

V dropped 6 bases and J dropped 5 bases, with 13 bases sitting between them. The CDR3 sequence is 13 residues long. Germline V gene sequence: CDR1 MDHEN, CDR2 SYDVKM. As originally analysed: Estimation of nucleated cell counts relied on the amplification of reference gene primers. Repertoires were generated with immunoSEQ multiplex PCR, while TCRdb's copy carries only in-frame clones and drops some. V, J and clone size reflect that table, while D and trimming were determined from the DNA. Seen here are over 100,000 clones, roughly 86% observed once, and the top ten hold roughly an eighth. Enrolment of Seattle patients took place during active infection, and they were followed longitudinally.

This receptor was obtained from a woman in her 70s with COVID-19, enrolled during active disease. The sequencing sample was made of peripheral blood. The chain recombines TRBV28 with TRBJ2-5, with D perhaps TRBD2 (5 bases). The CDR3 DNA sequence: TGTGCCAGCAGGCTGGGAGTATGGGAGACCCAGTACTTC. It specifies CASRLGVWETQYF.